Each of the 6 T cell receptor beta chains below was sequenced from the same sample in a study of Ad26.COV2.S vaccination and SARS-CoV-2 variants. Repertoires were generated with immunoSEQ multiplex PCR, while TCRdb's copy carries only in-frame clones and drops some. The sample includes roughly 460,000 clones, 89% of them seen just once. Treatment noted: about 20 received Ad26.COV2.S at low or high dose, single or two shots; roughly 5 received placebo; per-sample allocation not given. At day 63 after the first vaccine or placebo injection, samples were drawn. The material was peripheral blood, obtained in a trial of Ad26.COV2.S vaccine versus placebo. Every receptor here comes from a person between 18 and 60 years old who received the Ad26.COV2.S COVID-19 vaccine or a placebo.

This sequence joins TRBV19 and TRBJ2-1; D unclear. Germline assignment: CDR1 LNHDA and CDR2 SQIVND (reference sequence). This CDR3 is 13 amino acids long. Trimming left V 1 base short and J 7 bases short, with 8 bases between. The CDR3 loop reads CASSIVGSNEQFF. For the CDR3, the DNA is TGTGCCAGTAGTATAGTAGGGTCGAATGAGCAGTTCTTC.

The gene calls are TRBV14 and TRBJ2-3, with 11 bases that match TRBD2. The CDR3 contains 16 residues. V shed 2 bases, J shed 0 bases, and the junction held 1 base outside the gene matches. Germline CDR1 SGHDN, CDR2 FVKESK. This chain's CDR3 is CASSQWTSGSTDTQYF. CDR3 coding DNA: TGTGCCAGCAGCCAATGGACTAGCGGGAGCACAGATACGCAGTATTTT.

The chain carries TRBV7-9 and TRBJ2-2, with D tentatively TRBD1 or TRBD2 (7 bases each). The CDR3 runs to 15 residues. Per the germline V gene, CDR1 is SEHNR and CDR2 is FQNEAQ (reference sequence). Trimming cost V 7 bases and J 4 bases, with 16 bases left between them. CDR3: CASTRQGGGTGELFF. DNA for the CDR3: TGTGCCAGCACCAGACAGGGCGGGGGCACCGGGGAGCTGTTTTTT.

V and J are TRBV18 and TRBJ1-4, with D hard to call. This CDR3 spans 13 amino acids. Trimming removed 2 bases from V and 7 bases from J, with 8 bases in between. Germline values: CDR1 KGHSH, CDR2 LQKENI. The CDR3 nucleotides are TGTGCCAGCTCACCAAATTGGGCTGAAAAACTGTTTTTT. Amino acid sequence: CASSPNWAEKLFF.

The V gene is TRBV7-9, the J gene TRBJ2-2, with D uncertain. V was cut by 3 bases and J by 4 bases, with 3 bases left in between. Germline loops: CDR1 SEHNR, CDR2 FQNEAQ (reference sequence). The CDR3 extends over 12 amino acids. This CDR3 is CASSLGTGELFF. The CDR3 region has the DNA TGTGCCAGCAGCTTGGGCACCGGGGAGCTGTTTTTT.

Written as DNA, the CDR3 is TGCAGCGTTAACCTCGGGCCCTACGAGCAGTACTTC. This translates into CSVNLGPYEQYF. The J gene is TRBJ2-7, the V gene TRBV29-1; D not certain. Germline V CDR1 and CDR2: SQVTM, ANQGSEA. Trimming cost V 5 bases and J 2 bases, with 10 bases left between them. This CDR3 has 12 residues.